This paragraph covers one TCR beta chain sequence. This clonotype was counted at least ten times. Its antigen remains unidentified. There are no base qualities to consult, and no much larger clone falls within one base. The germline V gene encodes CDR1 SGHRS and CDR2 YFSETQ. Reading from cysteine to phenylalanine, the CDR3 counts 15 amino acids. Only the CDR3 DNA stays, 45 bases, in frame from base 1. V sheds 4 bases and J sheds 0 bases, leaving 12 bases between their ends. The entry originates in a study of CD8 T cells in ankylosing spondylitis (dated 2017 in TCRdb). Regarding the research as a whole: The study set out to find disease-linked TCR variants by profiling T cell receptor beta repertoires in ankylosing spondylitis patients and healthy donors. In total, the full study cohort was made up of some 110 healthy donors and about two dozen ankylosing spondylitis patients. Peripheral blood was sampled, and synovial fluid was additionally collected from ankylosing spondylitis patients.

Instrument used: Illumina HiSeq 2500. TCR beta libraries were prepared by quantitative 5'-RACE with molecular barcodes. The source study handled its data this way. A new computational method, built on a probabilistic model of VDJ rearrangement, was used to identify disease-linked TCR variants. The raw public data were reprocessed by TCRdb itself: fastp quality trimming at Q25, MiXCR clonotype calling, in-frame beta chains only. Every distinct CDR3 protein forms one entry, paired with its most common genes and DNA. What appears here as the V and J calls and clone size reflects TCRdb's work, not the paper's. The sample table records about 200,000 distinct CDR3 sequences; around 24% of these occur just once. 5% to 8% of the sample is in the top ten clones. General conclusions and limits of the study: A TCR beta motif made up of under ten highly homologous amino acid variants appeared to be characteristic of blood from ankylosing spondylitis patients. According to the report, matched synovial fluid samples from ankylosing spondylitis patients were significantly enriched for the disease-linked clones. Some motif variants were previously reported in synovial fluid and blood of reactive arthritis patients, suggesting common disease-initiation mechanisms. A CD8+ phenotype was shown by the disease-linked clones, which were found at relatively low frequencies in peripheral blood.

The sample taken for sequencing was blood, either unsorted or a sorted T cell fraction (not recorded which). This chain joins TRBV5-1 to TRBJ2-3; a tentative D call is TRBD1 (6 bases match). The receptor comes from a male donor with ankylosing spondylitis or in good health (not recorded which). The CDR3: CASSAGQPSTDTQYF. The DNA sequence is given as TGCGCCAGCAGCGCTGGACAGCCTAGCACAGATACGCAGTATTTT. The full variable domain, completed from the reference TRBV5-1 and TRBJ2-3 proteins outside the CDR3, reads KAGVTQTPRYLIKTRGQQVTLSCSPISGHRSVSWYQQTPGQGLQFLFEYFSETQRNKGNFPGRFSGRQFSNSRSEMNVSTLELGDSALYLCASSAGQPSTDTQYFGPGTRLTVL.